This T cell receptor (beta chain) appears in the sequencing data of a study of T cell changes during pregnancy in multiple sclerosis. TCRdb's copy holds only in-frame clones and misses some; the assay was immunoSEQ multiplex PCR. Of 30,000 to 50,000 clones in the sample, around 92% were seen once. Trimming cost V 6 bases and J 6 bases; bases outside gene matches: 5. The germline V gene has CDR1 LNHDA and CDR2 SQIVND (reference sequence). The length of the CDR3 is 13 residues. V gene TRBV19 combines with J gene TRBJ2-3; TRBD1 matches at 8 bases. This TCR was recovered from a female donor with multiple sclerosis, enrolled in a pregnancy study. Sequenced material: CD4+ T cells from peripheral blood mononuclear cells, taken in the third trimester of pregnancy. CDR3 residues: CASRNQGADTQYF. CDR3 coding DNA: TGTGCCAGTAGGAATCAGGGGGCCGATACGCAGTATTTT.